The clone carrying this TCR beta chain was observed at least ten times. This specimen belongs to a study of regulatory T cells in long-lasting Graves disease. Trimming left V 4 bases short and J 6 bases short, with 16 bases between. Per germline, CDR1 MNHEY and CDR2 SMNVEV (reference sequence). This CDR3 is 14 amino acids long. TCR beta libraries were built with iRepertoire HTBI primers and Arm-PCR of CDR3 regions. TCRdb re-analysed the multiplex PCR reads in MiXCR, keeping a single row per CDR3 protein. The sample carries roughly 400,000 distinct CDR3 sequences, around 20% recorded once. Time point reported: persistent/refractory GD, antithyroid drugs over 5 years with positive TRAb. Following extraction of RNA from PBMCs, that RNA was used to make the TCR library.

The input for sequencing was peripheral blood mononuclear cells (PBMCs), taken when the disease was refractory, from a patient treated with antithyroid drugs. V usage is TRBV27 and J usage is TRBJ2-7; a possible D gene is TRBD2 (5 bases). The source is a female donor with Graves disease. The CDR3 DNA follows: TGTGCCAGCAGTTCTTCCGGAGGAGTCGTCGAGCAGTACTTC. As protein: CASSSSGGVVEQYF.